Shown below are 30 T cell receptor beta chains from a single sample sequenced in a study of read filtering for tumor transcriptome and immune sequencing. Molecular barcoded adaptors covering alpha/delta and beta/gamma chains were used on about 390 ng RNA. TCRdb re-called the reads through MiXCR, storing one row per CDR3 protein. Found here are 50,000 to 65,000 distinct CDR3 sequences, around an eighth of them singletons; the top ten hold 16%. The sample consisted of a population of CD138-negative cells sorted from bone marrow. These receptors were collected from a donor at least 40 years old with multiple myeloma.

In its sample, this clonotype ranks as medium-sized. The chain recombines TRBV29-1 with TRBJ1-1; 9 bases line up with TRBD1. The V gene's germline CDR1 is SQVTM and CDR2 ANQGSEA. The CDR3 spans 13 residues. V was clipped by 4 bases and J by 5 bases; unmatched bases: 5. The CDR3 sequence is CSVGTGTGTEAFF. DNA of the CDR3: TGCAGCGTTGGCACCGGGACAGGGACTGAAGCTTTCTTT.

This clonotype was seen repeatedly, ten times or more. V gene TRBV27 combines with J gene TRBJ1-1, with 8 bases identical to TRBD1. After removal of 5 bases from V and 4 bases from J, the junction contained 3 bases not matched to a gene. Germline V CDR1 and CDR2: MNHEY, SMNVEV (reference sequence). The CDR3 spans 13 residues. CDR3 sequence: CASSSDRGTEAFF. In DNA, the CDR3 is TGTGCCAGCAGTAGTGACAGGGGCACTGAAGCTTTCTTT.

CDR3 DNA sequence: TGTGCCAGCAGTGAAAGGGGGGAAGGTTCTCAGCCCCAGCATTTT. Its protein product is CASSERGEGSQPQHF. The chain couples TRBV2 to TRBJ1-5, with D possibly matching TRBD1 (6 bases). V shed 2 bases and J shed 6 bases, with 14 bases lying between them. CDR3 size: 15 residues. Germline assignment: CDR1 SNHLY and CDR2 FYNNEI. Full variable domain (rest looked up from reference TRBV2 and TRBJ1-5): EPEVTQTPSHQVTQMGQEVILRCVPISNHLYFYWYRQILGQKVEFLVSFYNNEISEKSEIFDDQFSVERPDGSNFTLKIRSTKLEDSAMYFCASSERGEGSQPQHFGDGTRLSIL.

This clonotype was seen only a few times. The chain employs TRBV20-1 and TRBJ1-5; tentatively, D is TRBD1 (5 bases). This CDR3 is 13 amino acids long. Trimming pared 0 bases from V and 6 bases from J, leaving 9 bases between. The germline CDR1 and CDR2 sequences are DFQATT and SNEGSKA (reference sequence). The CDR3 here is CSARDAGVQPQHF. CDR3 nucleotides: TGCAGTGCTAGAGATGCGGGGGTTCAGCCCCAGCATTTT.

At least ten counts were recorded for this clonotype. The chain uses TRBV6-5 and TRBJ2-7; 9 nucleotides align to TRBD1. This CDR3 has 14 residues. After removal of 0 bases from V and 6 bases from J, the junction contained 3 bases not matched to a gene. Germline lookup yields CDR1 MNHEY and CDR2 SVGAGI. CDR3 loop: CASSYSGQGSEQYF. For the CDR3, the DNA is TGTGCCAGCAGTTACTCGGGACAGGGTTCCGAGCAGTACTTC.

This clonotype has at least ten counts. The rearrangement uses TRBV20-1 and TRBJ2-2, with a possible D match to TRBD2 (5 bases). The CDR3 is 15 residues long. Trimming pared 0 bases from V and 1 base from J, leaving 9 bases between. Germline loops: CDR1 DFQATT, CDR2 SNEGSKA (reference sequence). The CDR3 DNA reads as TGCAGTGCTAGAGAGGGAGACAAGAACACCGGGGAGCTGTTTTTT. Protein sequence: CSAREGDKNTGELFF.

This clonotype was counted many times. The CDR3 coding sequence is TGTGCCAGCAGTTACTCGGAATGGGGGAACTATGGCTACACCTTC. This codes for CASSYSEWGNYGYTF. This rearrangement joins TRBV6-5 to TRBJ1-2; the D gene is possibly TRBD1 (5 bases). The CDR3 totals 15 residues. In germline, CDR1 is MNHEY, CDR2 SVGAGI. With 0 bases removed from V and 2 bases from J, the gap between germline ends came to 10 bases.

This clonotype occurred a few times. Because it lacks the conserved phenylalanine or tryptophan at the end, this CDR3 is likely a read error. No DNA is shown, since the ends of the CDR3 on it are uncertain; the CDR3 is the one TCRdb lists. CDR3 residues: CASRTGTGPTDTRYL. The J gene is TRBJ2-3, the V gene TRBV6-4; the table's TRBD1 call for D was not verified on the DNA. CDR1 is MRHNA and CDR2 is SNTAGT in the germline V gene. The CDR3 has 15 amino acids, counting both end residues.

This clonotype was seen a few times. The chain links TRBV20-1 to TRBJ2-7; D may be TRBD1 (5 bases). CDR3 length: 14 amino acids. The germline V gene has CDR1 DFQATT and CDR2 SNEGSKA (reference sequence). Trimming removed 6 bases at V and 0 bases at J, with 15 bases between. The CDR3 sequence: CSAWPPGSSYEQYF. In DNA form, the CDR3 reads TGCAGTGCATGGCCTCCAGGGTCCTCCTACGAGCAGTACTTC.

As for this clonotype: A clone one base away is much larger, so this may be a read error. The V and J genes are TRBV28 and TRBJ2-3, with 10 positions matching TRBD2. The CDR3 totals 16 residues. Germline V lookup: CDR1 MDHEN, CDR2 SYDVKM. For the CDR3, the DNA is TGTGCCAGCAGTTCAACTAGCGGGGAACTAACAGGTACGCAGTATTTT. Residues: CASSSTSGELTGTQYF.

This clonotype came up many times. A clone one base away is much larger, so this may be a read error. In DNA, the CDR3 is TGTGCCAGCAGCCGGCGGGGGGCCTACAATGAGCAGTCCTTC. Its translation: CASSRRGAYNEQSF. This sequence joins TRBV14 and TRBJ2-1, with 8 bases lining up with TRBD2. The CDR3 has 14 amino acids. The germline CDR1 and CDR2 sequences are SGHDN and FVKESK.

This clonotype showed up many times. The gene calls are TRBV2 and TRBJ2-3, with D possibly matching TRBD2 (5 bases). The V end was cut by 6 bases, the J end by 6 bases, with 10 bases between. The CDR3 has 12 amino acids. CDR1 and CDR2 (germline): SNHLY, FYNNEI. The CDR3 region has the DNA TGTGCCAGCAGGGCGGGTAGGGATACGCAGTATTTT. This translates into CASRAGRDTQYF.

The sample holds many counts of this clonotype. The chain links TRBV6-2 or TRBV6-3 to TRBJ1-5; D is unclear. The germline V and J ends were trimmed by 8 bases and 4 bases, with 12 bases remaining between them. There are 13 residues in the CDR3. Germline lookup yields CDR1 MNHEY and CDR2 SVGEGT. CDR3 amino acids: CASRAVQNQPQHF. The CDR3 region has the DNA TGTGCCAGCCGGGCCGTCCAAAATCAGCCCCAGCATTTT.

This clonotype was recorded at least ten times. The CDR3 sequence: CSASPGGTGELFF. The CDR3 DNA is TGCAGTGCCTCCCCGGGGGGGACCGGGGAGCTGTTTTTT. The rearrangement uses TRBV20-1 and TRBJ2-2; 8 nucleotides line up with TRBD2. Germline CDR1 DFQATT, CDR2 SNEGSKA (reference sequence). This CDR3 has 13 amino acids. Trimming cost V 6 bases and J 5 bases; bases outside gene matches: 5.

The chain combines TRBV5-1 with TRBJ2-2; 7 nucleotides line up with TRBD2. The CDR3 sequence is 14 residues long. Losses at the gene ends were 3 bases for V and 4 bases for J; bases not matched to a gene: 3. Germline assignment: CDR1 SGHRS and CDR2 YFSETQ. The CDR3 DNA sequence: TGCGCCAGCAGCTCGGGGGGACGCACCGGGGAGCTGTTTTTT. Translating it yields CASSSGGRTGELFF.

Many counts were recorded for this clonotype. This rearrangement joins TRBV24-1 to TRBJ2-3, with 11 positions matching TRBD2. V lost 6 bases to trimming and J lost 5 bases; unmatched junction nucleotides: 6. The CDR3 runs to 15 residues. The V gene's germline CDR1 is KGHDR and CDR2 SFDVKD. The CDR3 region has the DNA TGTGCCACCAGTAGTAGCGGGGGGGCATTAGATACGCAGTATTTT. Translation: CATSSSGGALDTQYF.

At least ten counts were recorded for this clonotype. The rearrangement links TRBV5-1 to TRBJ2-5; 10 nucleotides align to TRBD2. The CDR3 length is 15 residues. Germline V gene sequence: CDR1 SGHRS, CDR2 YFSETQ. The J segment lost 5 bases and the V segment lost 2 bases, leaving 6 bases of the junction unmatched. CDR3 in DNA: TGCGCCAGCAGCTTTAGTGGGACTAGCGATGAGACCCAGTACTTC. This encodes CASSFSGTSDETQYF.

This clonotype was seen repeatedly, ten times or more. CDR3 DNA: TGTGCCAGCAGCACGACAGGGGTAGACGAGCAGTTCTTC. Translated, it gives CASSTTGVDEQFF. The chain links TRBV7-3 to TRBJ2-1, with 8 bases fitting TRBD1. Trimming took 5 bases from V and 10 from J; bases not matched to a gene: 7. This CDR3 has 13 amino acids. Germline CDR1 reads SGHTA; CDR2 reads FQGTGA.

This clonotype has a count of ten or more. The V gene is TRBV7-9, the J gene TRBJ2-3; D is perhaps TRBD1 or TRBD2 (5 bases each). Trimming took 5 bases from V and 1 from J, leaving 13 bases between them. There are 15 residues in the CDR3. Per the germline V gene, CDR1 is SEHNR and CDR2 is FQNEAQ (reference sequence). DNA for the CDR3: TGTGCCAGCAGCACTCCCGGGGCAGGCACAGATACGCAGTATTTT. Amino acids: CASSTPGAGTDTQYF.

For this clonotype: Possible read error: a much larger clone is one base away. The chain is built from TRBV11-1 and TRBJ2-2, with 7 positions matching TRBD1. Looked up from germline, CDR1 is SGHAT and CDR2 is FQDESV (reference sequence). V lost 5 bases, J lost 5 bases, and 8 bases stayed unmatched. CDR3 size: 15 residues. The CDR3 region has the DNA TGTGCCAGCAGCCCAGACAGGGTGAGGACCGGGGAGCTGTTTTTT. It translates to CASSPDRVRTGELFF. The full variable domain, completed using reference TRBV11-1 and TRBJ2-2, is EAEVAQSPRYKITEKSQAVAFWCDPISGHATLYWYRQILGQGPELLVQFQDESVVDDSQLPKDRFSAERLKGVDSTLKIQPAELGDSAMYLCASSPDRVRTGELFFGEGSRLTVL.

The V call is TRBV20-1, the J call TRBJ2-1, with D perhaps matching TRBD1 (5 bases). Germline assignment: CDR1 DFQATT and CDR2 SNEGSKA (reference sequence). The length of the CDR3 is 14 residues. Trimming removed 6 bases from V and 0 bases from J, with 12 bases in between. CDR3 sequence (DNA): TGCAGTGCGCAGCAGGGTAGCTCCTACAATGAGCAGTTCTTC. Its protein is CSAQQGSSYNEQFF.

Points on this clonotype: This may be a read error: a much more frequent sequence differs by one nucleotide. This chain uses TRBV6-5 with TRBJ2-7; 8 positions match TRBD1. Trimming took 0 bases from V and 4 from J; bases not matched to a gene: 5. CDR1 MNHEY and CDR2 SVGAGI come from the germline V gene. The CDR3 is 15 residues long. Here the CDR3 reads CASSYSSGGWYEQYF. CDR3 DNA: TGTGCCAGCAGTTACTCGTCAGGGGGCTGGTACGAGCAGTACTTC.

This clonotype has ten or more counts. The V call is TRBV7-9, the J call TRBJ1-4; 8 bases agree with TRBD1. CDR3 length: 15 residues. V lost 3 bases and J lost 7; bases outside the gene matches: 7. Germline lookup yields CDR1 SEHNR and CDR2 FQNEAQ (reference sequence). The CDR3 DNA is TGTGCCAGCAGCTTCCTGACAGGGGAGGGTGAAAAACTGTTTTTT. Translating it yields CASSFLTGEGEKLFF.

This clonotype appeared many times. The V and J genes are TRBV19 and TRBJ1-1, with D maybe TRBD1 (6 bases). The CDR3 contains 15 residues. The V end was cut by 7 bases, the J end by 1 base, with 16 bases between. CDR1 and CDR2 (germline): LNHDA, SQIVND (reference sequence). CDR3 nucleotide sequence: TGTGCCAGTACCGACGGGGGCGCGGGGAACACTGAAGCTTTCTTT. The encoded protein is CASTDGGAGNTEAFF.

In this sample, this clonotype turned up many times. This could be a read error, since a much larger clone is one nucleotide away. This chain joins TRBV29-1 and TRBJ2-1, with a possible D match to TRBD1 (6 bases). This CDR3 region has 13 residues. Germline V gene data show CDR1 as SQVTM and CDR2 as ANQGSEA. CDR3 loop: CSGKDGQRNGQFF. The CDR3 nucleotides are TGCAGCGGAAAAGACGGACAGCGGAATGGGCAGTTCTTC.

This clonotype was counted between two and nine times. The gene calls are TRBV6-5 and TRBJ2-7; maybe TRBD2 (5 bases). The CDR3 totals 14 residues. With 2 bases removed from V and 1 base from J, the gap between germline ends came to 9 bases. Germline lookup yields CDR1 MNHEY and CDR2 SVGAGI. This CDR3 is CASSYEGRSYEQYF. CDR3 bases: TGTGCCAGCAGTTACGAGGGCAGGTCCTACGAGCAGTACTTC.

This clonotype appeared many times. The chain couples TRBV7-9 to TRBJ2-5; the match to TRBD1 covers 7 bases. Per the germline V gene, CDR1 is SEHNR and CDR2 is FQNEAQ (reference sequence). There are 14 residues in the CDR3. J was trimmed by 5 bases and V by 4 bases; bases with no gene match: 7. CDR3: CASSYPTGRETQYF. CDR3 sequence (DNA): TGTGCCAGCAGCTATCCGACAGGGCGCGAGACCCAGTACTTC. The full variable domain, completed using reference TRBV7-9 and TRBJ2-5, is DTGVSQNPRHKITKRGQNVTFRCDPISEHNRLYWYRQTLGQGPEFLTYFQNEAQLEKSRLLSDRFSAERPKGSFSTLEIQRTEQGDSAMYLCASSYPTGRETQYFGPGTRLLVL.

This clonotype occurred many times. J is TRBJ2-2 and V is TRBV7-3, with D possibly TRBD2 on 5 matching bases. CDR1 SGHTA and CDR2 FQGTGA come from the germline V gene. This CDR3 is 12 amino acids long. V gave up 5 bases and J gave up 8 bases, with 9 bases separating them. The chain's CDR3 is CASSTRTGELFF. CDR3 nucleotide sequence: TGTGCCAGCAGCACTAGGACTGGGGAGCTGTTTTTT.

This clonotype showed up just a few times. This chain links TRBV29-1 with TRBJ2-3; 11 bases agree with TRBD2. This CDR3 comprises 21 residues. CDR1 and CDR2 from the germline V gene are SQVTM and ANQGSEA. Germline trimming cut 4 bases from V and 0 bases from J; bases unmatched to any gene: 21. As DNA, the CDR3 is TGCAGCGTTGTAGACAGGGAAGTGCTAGCGGGGGGCCCTACTAGCACAGATACGCAGTATTTT. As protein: CSVVDREVLAGGPTSTDTQYF.

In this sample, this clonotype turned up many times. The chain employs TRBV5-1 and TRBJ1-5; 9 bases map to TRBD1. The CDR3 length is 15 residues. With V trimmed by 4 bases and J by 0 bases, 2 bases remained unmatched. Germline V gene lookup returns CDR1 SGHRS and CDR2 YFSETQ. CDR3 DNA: TGCGCCAGCAGCATGACAGGGGGTAGCAATCAGCCCCAGCATTTT. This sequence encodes CASSMTGGSNQPQHF.